These 23 T cell receptor beta chains originate from one sample sequenced in a study of patients and donors after allogeneic stem cell transplantation. TCRdb re-called the RT-PCR reads through MiXCR, storing one row per CDR3 protein. This sample has 200,000 to 250,000 distinct CDR3 sequences, with over 12% found just once. The sequenced material came from blood, either unsorted or a sorted T cell fraction (not recorded which). These receptor sequences come from a human donor who was either an allogeneic HSCT recipient or a stem cell or donor lymphocyte infusion donor (not recorded which). It is not recorded whose cells these are; they may come from a transplant donor.

This clonotype was seen a few times. J is TRBJ1-1 and V is TRBV27, with D possibly matching TRBD1 (6 bases). CDR3 size: 19 residues. The V and J ends lost 0 bases and 0 bases respectively, with 20 bases between them. Germline CDR1 reads MNHEY; CDR2 reads SMNVEV (reference sequence). Here the CDR3 reads CASSLSTRDRIKVNTEAFF. As DNA, the CDR3 is TGTGCCAGCAGTTTATCCACTCGCGACAGGATTAAGGTGAACACTGAAGCTTTCTTT.

The chain couples TRBV20-1 to TRBJ2-3, with TRBD2 identical over 8 bases. V dropped 6 bases and J dropped 1; count of bases not matched to a gene: 9. The length of the CDR3 is 15 residues. Germline V gives CDR1 DFQATT, CDR2 SNEGSKA (reference sequence). In DNA form, the CDR3 reads TGCAGTGCGTGGACGGGGGGGCCCCGCACAGATACGCAGTATTTT. It translates to CSAWTGGPRTDTQYF.

Only a few counts were recorded for this clonotype. The chain carries TRBV3-1 and TRBJ1-2; 8 nucleotides align to TRBD1. Germline trimming cut 4 bases from V and 8 bases from J; bases unmatched to any gene: 18. From germline, CDR1 is LGHDT and CDR2 YNNKEL (reference sequence). This CDR3 has 17 amino acids. In DNA, the CDR3 is TGTGCCAGCAGCCGGAGGACCCGGACAGGGCCTAGAGGCGGCTACACCTTC. The encoded protein is CASSRRTRTGPRGGYTF.

V gene TRBV27 combines with J gene TRBJ2-1; D possibly corresponds to TRBD2 (6 bases). The CDR3 runs 16 residues. The V gene's germline CDR1 is MNHEY and CDR2 SMNVEV (reference sequence). Trimming removed 4 bases from V and 5 bases from J, with 18 bases in between. The CDR3 DNA follows: TGTGCCAGCAGTTCAGACACCTGGGCGGGACACAATGAGCAGTTCTTC. It specifies CASSSDTWAGHNEQFF.

V is TRBV5-6 and J is TRBJ1-2, with TRBD1 matching 10 bases. CDR3 size: 18 residues. The V gene's germline CDR1 is SGHDT and CDR2 YYEEEE. With 0 bases clipped from V and 0 bases from J, the junction kept 8 bases outside the gene matches. The CDR3 reads CASSLGGTGDLPNYGYTF. DNA of the CDR3: TGTGCCAGCAGCTTGGGGGGGACAGGGGACCTCCCTAACTATGGCTACACCTTC.

The V gene is TRBV6-1, the J gene TRBJ2-1, with 7 bases aligning to TRBD2. Germline CDR1 is MNHNS and CDR2 is SASEGT. Germline trimming cut 1 base from V and 4 bases from J; bases unmatched to any gene: 7. The CDR3 runs to 16 residues. The CDR3 reads CASSEGSSGLYNEQFF. CDR3 nucleotide sequence: TGTGCCAGCAGTGAAGGTTCTAGCGGACTTTACAATGAGCAGTTCTTC.

This clonotype was detected a few times. The chain has TRBV21-1 and TRBJ1-4. TRBV21-1 is reported as a pseudogene. This CDR3 has 14 residues. CDR3 amino acids: CAKWDGTALEKLFF. DNA of the CDR3: TGTGCCAAGTGGGATGGGACTGCCCTTGAAAAACTGTTTTTT.

Many counts were recorded for this clonotype. The chain combines TRBV27 with TRBJ2-7, with 9 bases fitting TRBD2. In germline, CDR1 is MNHEY, CDR2 SMNVEV (reference sequence). CDR3 length: 16 amino acids. The ends lost 1 base at V and 4 bases at J; junction bases unmatched: 8. The CDR3 DNA is TGTGCCAGCAGTTTATACGAAGGACTAGCGCTTTACGAGCAGTACTTC. Its translation: CASSLYEGLALYEQYF.

The chain recombines TRBV5-5 with TRBJ1-1; D is ambiguous. Trimming pared 0 bases from V and 11 bases from J, leaving 8 bases between. Per the germline V gene, CDR1 is SGHKS and CDR2 is YYEKEE (reference sequence). This CDR3 comprises 11 residues. The CDR3 DNA reads TGTGCCAGCAGCTTGGGACCGGCGGCTTTCTTT. This encodes CASSLGPAAFF.

This clonotype has only a few counts. The V gene is TRBV5-1, the J gene TRBJ2-3; D might be TRBD1 or TRBD2, each matching 5 bases. This CDR3 spans 15 amino acids. Germline V lookup: CDR1 SGHRS, CDR2 YFSETQ. Deletions cut 3 bases from V and 2 bases from J, with 13 bases between. CDR3 in DNA: TGCGCCAGCAGCTCCTCCGGGACCCTCACAGATACGCAGTATTTT. Protein sequence: CASSSSGTLTDTQYF.

The genes are TRBV10-3 and TRBJ2-7, with 11 bases aligning to TRBD1. Trimming at V came to 5 bases and at J to 3 bases, leaving 3 bases not matched to a gene. Germline CDR1 reads ENHRY; CDR2 reads SYGVKD. CDR3 size: 14 residues. CDR3 residues: CAISRGTGGYEQYF. The CDR3 DNA reads as TGTGCCATCAGTCGCGGGACAGGGGGCTACGAGCAGTACTTC.

This clonotype was seen ten or more times. V usage is TRBV4-1 and J usage is TRBJ2-5, with D perhaps assigned TRBD1 or TRBD2 (5 bases each). Germline loops: CDR1 MGHRA, CDR2 YSYEKL. CDR3 length: 13 amino acids. V was clipped by 2 bases and J by 5 bases, with 9 bases between them. The CDR3 bases are TGCGCCAGCAGCCAAACCCGGGGCGAGACCCAGTACTTC. Amino acids: CASSQTRGETQYF.

This clonotype was counted at least ten times. CDR3 DNA: TGTGCCAGCCACAGGGGACAGAATCAGCCCCAGCATTTT. As protein: CASHRGQNQPQHF. J is TRBJ1-5 and V is TRBV12-3 or TRBV12-4, with 7 bases lining up with TRBD1. The CDR3 spans 13 residues. The V and J ends lost 8 bases and 4 bases, in that order; junction bases with no gene match: 5.

In this sample, this clonotype turned up many times. The chain carries TRBV6-1 and TRBJ1-1; TRBD1 might be the D (5 bases). CDR1 is MNHNS, CDR2 SASEGT, per germline. The CDR3 has 14 residues. Between the trimmed V and J ends, which lost 7 bases and 5 bases, there was a span of 17 bases. CDR3 region: CASTRPGDRTEAFF. The CDR3 DNA is TGTGCCAGCACCCGACCGGGGGATAGGACTGAAGCTTTCTTT.

In its sample, this clonotype was seen many times. The V and J genes are TRBV19 and TRBJ1-5, with unresolved D. This CDR3 spans 18 amino acids. The V end was cut by 6 bases, the J end by 4 bases, with 25 bases between. Germline CDR1 is LNHDA and CDR2 is SQIVND (reference sequence). This CDR3 is CASRPTRREKPSNQPQHF. The DNA of the CDR3 is TGTGCCAGTAGGCCAACCCGACGGGAGAAACCTTCGAATCAGCCCCAGCATTTT.

V and J are TRBV25-1 and TRBJ1-3, with no clear D. Germline V gives CDR1 MGHDK, CDR2 SYGVNS. The ends were cut back, 11 bases at V and 0 bases at J, with 11 bases in the middle. The CDR3 sequence is 13 residues long. CDR3: CAAGEYSGNTIYF. The CDR3 coding sequence is TGTGCCGCGGGCGAGTACTCTGGAAACACCATATATTTT.

The J gene is TRBJ1-2, the V gene TRBV5-5, with a tentative D call TRBD1 (6 bases). This CDR3 comprises 16 residues. V was cut by 4 bases and J by 5 bases, with 21 bases left in between. CDR1 and CDR2 (germline): SGHKS, YYEKEE (reference sequence). CDR3 nucleotides: TGTGCCAGCAGCACCGGGGGCGCACGGAGGGGATATGGCTACACCTTC. This codes for CASSTGGARRGYGYTF.

This clonotype has only a few counts. This chain's CDR3 is CATSDRHRTVLNHTEAFF. The CDR3 coding sequence is TGTGCCACCAGTGACCGGCATAGGACAGTTTTGAATCACACTGAAGCTTTCTTT. The chain recombines TRBV24-1 with TRBJ1-1; the D gene is possibly TRBD1 (6 bases). The CDR3 length is 18 residues. V was clipped by 4 bases and J by 3 bases, with 23 bases between them. Germline CDR1 and CDR2: KGHDR and SFDVKD.

This clonotype was recorded a few times. The chain carries TRBV3-1 and TRBJ2-5; maybe TRBD1 (5 bases). Germline assignment: CDR1 LGHDT and CDR2 YNNKEL (reference sequence). The CDR3 covers 15 residues. The V and J ends lost 3 bases and 5 bases respectively, with 16 bases between them. The CDR3 is CASSQTGPKGETQYF. The CDR3 DNA follows: TGTGCCAGCAGCCAGACCGGGCCGAAGGGGGAGACCCAGTACTTC.

The chain carries TRBV3-1 and TRBJ2-3, with D possibly matching TRBD2 (6 bases). The V end was cut by 0 bases, the J end by 11 bases, with 21 bases between. This CDR3 region has 16 residues. Per germline, CDR1 LGHDT and CDR2 YNNKEL (reference sequence). The CDR3 DNA sequence: TGTGCCAGCAGCCAAGATAACGGGGGTCACGGGGAGAAGCAGTATTTT. Amino acid sequence: CASSQDNGGHGEKQYF.

The rearrangement joins TRBV7-2 to TRBJ2-4; D is unresolved. With 1 base removed from V and 6 bases from J, the gap between germline ends came to 16 bases. Germline assignment: CDR1 SGHTA and CDR2 FQGNSA. The CDR3 runs 16 residues. The CDR3 DNA follows: TGTGCCAGCAGCTTAGGCTCAGGCCGGACCGCAAACATTCAGTACTTC. The encoded protein is CASSLGSGRTANIQYF.

This clonotype was observed at least ten times. The chain carries TRBV5-1 and TRBJ2-4; D possibly corresponds to TRBD2 (7 bases). Germline V gene sequence: CDR1 SGHRS, CDR2 YFSETQ. Between the trimmed V and J ends, which lost 0 bases and 1 base, there was a span of 14 bases. This CDR3 contains 17 residues. CDR3 loop: CASSLVGGGLAKNIQYF. The CDR3 DNA follows: TGCGCCAGCAGCTTGGTAGGCGGGGGCCTGGCCAAAAACATTCAGTACTTC.

This clonotype was counted ten times or more. The V gene is TRBV18, the J gene TRBJ2-5; D unclear. This CDR3 is built from 14 residues. Trimming stripped 2 bases from V and 2 bases from J, with 9 bases between. Germline V gene lookup returns CDR1 KGHSH and CDR2 LQKENI. Written as DNA, the CDR3 is TGTGCCAGCTCACCAGGTAACCGACAAGAGACCCAGTACTTC. Translating gives CASSPGNRQETQYF.